This record looks at one T cell receptor beta chain sequence and its context. A sample-barcoded 5' primer and a J-beta primer mix were used in a second PCR of roughly 7 to 11 cycles. TCRdb processed the 5' RACE reads anew with MiXCR; each CDR3 protein has one entry. The sample contains 1.2 million to 1.5 million distinct CDR3 sequences, roughly 40% of which appear only once. The sample comes from a study of blood T cells in healthy people across ages. The sequencing sample was made of blood. The clonotype originates from a woman between 18 and 30 years old in good health.

The CDR3 DNA reads as TGTGCCAGCAGTATACGGGCCCGGGCAGACACCATATATTTT. This codes for CASSIRARADTIYF. The chain recombines TRBV28 with TRBJ1-3; D is unclear. The CDR3 runs 14 residues. The V and J ends lost 5 bases and 8 bases respectively, with 16 bases between them. Germline values: CDR1 MDHEN, CDR2 SYDVKM.